The entry that follows covers one TCR beta chain sequence. This specimen comes from a study of blood T cell repertoires in COVID-19. Study in general: Specimens from acute and convalescent COVID-19 originated in the United States, Italy and Spain. In each case, the material was cDNA or gDNA derived from T cells, B-cell-depleted T cells, or PBMCs.

In the study's own analysis: How many nucleated cells were present was estimated from reference gene primer amplification. TCRdb's table, derived via immunoSEQ multiplex PCR, lists solely in-frame clones and lacks some. V, J and clone size derive from that table, while D and trimming were established from the DNA sequence. The repertoire holds about 21,000 clones, with roughly 90% as singletons. The source material was peripheral blood. This receptor was identified in a human donor in a cohort sampled during active COVID-19.

The CDR3 DNA is TGTGCCAGCAGCTCCTTACAGGTCCAGAGCTCTGGAAACACCATATATTTT. It codes for CASSSLQVQSSGNTIYF. This chain uses TRBV28 with TRBJ1-3; maybe TRBD1 (5 bases). The CDR3 loop spans 17 amino acids. The germline V gene has CDR1 MDHEN and CDR2 SYDVKM. The germline V and J ends were trimmed by 6 bases and 0 bases, with 18 bases remaining between them.